The clone carrying this T cell receptor (beta chain) was counted many times. This sample was taken from a study of glioma-infiltrating T cells. Amplification of TCR alpha and beta CDR3 regions from RNA used iRepertoire nested multiplex PCR. For one-step reverse transcription and amplification, roughly 100-400 ng of tissue mRNA or PBMC total RNA was used. MiXCR, run by TCRdb on the multiplex PCR reads, gives a single entry per CDR3 protein. The repertoire has roughly 200,000 distinct CDR3 sequences, 25% to 35% of them found once; the top ten carry around 20%. The sequence was collected from a human donor with low-grade glioma or glioblastoma, undergoing nonglioma brain surgery, or in good health (not recorded which). The sample was glioma tissue, nonneoplastic brain tissue, or PBMCs (not recorded which).

CDR3 DNA: TGCAGTGCTAGAGGGGCAGTTGGGGGAACTGAAGCTTTCTTT. This sequence encodes CSARGAVGGTEAFF. The chain employs TRBV20-1 and TRBJ1-1, with D maybe TRBD1 (5 bases). V shed 1 base and J shed 5 bases, with 14 bases lying between them. Germline CDR1 is DFQATT and CDR2 is SNEGSKA (reference sequence). The CDR3 sequence is 14 residues long.